This entry features one T cell receptor (beta chain) sequence. What antigen it recognizes has not been identified. Base qualities are missing; no much larger clone stands one base away. Stable Graves' hyperthyroidism was defined as the absence of progression to ophthalmopathy over 18 months of follow-up. The hyperthyroidism patients were between 18 and 65 years old and newly diagnosed, with a disease duration of less than 2 months. The study excluded patients with uncontrolled infections, other autoimmune diseases, pregnancy or lactation. Diagnoses were based on clinical symptoms, serum thyroxine and TRAb, thyroid ultrasound and orbital computed tomography. PBMCs were isolated from 7.5 to 10 ml of fresh peripheral blood by Ficoll-Paque density gradient centrifugation. Trizol reagent was used to extract total RNA, and RNA quality was then checked on an Agilent 2100 Bioanalyzer. As encoded in the germline V gene, CDR1 is SQVTM while CDR2 is ANQGSEA. The CDR3 holds 16 amino acids from the cysteine to the phenylalanine. The read is trimmed to its CDR3 DNA, 48 bases read in frame from base 1. Relative to germline, V is missing 7 bases and J is missing 6 bases, with 17 bases of the junction outside any gene match.

TCR beta CDR3 regions were amplified from RNA transcripts. The first round of RT-PCR for the TCR CDR3 was performed with the HTBI primer set and the Qiagen OneStep RT-PCR kit. The libraries were constructed in a second round of multiplex PCR and then size-selected and purified. Libraries were sequenced paired-end with 100 bp reads on an Illumina HiSeq2000. The study's processing was this. SOAPnuke was used to process the raw data, throwing out any read that contained adapters or uncalled bases, had a mean Phred below 15, or lacked an exact constant-primer or identifier match. High-quality paired reads were merged using COPE v1.2.5, and each unique nucleotide sequence was defined as a clonotype. MiTCR v1.1 was used to align clonotypes to the IMGT TRBV, TRBD and TRBJ reference segments. Analysis was restricted to V-J combinations with a frequency above 0.0001, which covered roughly 99% of repertoires. A TCS score was defined as the ratio between F50 (clonal expansion) and ExV (chaos), using BLOSUM62-based TCRdist between CDR3 peptides within each V-J. Welch's t-statistics and random forest reduced 500 to 550 V-J features to 13, which were used in a naive Bayes classifier (R e1071). In-frame beta chains were kept once TCRdb had trimmed the public reads at Q25 with fastp and called clones with MiXCR. Entries are consolidated by CDR3 protein sequence, retaining the most common genes and DNA. Clone size and V and J calls follow TCRdb, not the original study. The sample has fewer than 550,000 distinct CDR3 sequences on record, about 15% of them singletons. The top ten clonotypes cover roughly an eighth of the sample.

The source of the sample is a study of T cells in Graves' hyperthyroidism and ophthalmopathy (dated by TCRdb to 2018 to 2020). Context from the whole study: Peripheral blood was collected at initial diagnosis, before any treatment. Thyroid tissue and blood T-cell repertoires from more than five Graves' hyperthyroidism patients were also compared in the study. The 75 to 100 discovery patients were randomly split 7:3 into training and test sets. After sampling, hyperthyroidism patients received methimazole starting at 30 mg daily, and ophthalmopathy patients received high-dose intravenous methylprednisolone. The paper reports TCR Vbeta CDR3 sequencing of 130 to 150 peripheral blood samples: approximately 41 ophthalmopathy, 70 to 85 hyperthyroidism and around 17 progressor patients. A discovery cohort of around 98 patients, 43 with Graves' ophthalmopathy and approximately 57 with stable Graves' hyperthyroidism, was used to find distinguishing TCR V-J signatures. Whether ophthalmopathy could be predicted prospectively was tested in an independent validation cohort made up of roughly 19 hyperthyroidism patients plus 17 patients who later progressed to ophthalmopathy.

Overall study outcomes, separate from this receptor: A 13 V-J signature model separated ophthalmopathy from stable hyperthyroidism, with around 88% sensitivity and 81.08% specificity in cross-validation and 80%/75% in testing. No statistical method was used to set the sample size in advance, and investigators knew the group allocation. Most expanded thyroid clonotypes (frequency above 0.001) were also found in blood, which suggests that blood repertoires may mirror thyroid immune responses. In validation, progression to ophthalmopathy was predicted by the model with roughly 69% sensitivity and 72.22% specificity, a median of about 6.4 months before onset.

The sample comprised blood. This receptor was obtained from a woman younger than 35 with Graves' hyperthyroidism. The chain links TRBV29-1 with TRBJ2-7; TRBD1 matches 11 bases in the middle. The DNA sequence is as follows: TGCAGCGCCTTGGGGGGGACAGGGGGACAAGGCTGCGAGCAGTACTTC. It translates as CSALGGTGGQGCEQYF.